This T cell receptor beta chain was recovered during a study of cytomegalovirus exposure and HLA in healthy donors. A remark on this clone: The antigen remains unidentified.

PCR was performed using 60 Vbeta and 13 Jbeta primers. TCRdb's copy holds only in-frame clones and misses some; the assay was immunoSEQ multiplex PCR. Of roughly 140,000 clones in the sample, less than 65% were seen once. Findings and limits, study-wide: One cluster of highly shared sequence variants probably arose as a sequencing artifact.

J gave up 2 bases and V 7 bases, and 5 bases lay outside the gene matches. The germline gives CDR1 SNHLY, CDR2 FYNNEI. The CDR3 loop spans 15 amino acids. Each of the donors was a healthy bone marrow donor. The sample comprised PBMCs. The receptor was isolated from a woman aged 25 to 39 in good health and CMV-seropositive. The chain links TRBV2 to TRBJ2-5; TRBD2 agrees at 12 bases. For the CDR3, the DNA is TGTGCCAGCACCAGGACTAGCGGGACGCAAGAGACCCAGTACTTC. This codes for CASTRTSGTQETQYF.